Included here is one T cell receptor beta chain sequence, with context. This entry comes from a study of circulating and synovial CD4+ cells in juvenile arthritis. J gave up 0 bases and V 3 bases, and 4 bases lay outside the gene matches. This CDR3 region has 17 residues. Samples derive from patients with active juvenile idiopathic arthritis. Measured with immunoSEQ multiplex PCR; TCRdb has only the in-frame clones, and not every one. The data contain 30,000 to 40,000 clones, around 96% of them singletons. The V call is TRBV5-3, the J call TRBJ1-5; 12 positions agree with TRBD1. TRBV5-3 is treated as an ORF (open reading frame) with a function not yet certain. The sample was CD4+ T cells from blood. This clonotype was obtained from a human donor with juvenile idiopathic arthritis. This chain's CDR3 is CARSSGTGGDSNQPQHF. In DNA, the CDR3 is TGTGCCAGAAGCTCCGGGACAGGGGGCGATAGCAATCAGCCCCAGCATTTT.